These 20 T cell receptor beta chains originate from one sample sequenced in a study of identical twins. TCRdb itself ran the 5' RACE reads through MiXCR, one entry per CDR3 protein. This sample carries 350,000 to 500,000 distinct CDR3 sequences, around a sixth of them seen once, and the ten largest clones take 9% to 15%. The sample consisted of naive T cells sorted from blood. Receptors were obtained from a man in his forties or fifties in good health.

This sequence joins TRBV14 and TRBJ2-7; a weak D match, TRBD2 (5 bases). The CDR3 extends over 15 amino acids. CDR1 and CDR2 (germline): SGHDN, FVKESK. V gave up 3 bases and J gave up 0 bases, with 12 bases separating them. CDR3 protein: CASSQIGVSSYEQYF. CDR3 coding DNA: TGTGCCAGCAGCCAGATCGGGGTTAGCTCCTACGAGCAGTACTTC.

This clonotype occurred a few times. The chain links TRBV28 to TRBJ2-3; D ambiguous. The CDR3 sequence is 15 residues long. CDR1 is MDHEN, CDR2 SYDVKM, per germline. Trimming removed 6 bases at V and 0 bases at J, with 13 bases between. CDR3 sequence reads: CASSLTEISTDTQYF. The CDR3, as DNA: TGTGCCAGCAGCCTTACGGAAATCAGCACAGATACGCAGTATTTT.

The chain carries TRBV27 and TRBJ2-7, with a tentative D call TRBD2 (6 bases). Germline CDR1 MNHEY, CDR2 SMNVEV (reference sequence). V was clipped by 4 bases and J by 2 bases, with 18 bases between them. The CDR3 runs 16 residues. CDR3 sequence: CASSSRVGGNPYEQYF. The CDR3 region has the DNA TGTGCCAGCAGTTCCCGGGTCGGGGGTAATCCCTACGAGCAGTACTTC.

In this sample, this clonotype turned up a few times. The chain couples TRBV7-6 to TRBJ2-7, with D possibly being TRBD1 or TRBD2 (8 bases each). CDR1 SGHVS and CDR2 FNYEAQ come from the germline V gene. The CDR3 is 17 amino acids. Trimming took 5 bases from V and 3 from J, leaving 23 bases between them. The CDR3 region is CASSLGQGSGTSYEQYF. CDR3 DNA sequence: TGTGCCAGCAGCCTCGGACAGGGTTCCGGGACTAGCTACGAGCAGTACTTC. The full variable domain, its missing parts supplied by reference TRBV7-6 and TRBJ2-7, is GAGVSQSPRYKVTKRGQDVALRCDPISGHVSLYWYRQALGQGPEFLTYFNYEAQQDKSGLPNDRFSAERPEGSISTLTIQRTEQRDSAMYRCASSLGQGSGTSYEQYFGPGTRLTVT.

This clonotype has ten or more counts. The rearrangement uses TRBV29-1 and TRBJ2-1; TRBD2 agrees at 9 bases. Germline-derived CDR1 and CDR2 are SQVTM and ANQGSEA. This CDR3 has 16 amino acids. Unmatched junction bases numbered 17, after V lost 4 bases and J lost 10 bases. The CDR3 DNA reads TGCAGCGTTGTTAGCGGGAGCTCCCCTGGCCGGCGGGAGCAGTTCTTC. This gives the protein CSVVSGSSPGRREQFF.

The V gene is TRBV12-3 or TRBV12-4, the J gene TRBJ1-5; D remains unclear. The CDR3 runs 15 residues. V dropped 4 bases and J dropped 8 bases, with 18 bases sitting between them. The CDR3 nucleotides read TGTGCCAGCAGTTACAAGGGAGGCGTTTGGGAGCCCCAGCATTTT. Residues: CASSYKGGVWEPQHF.

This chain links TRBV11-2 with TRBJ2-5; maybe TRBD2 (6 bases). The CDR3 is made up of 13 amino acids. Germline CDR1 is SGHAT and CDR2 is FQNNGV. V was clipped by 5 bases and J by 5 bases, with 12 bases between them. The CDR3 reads CASSTRDWETQYF. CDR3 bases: TGTGCCAGCAGCACCAGGGACTGGGAGACCCAGTACTTC.

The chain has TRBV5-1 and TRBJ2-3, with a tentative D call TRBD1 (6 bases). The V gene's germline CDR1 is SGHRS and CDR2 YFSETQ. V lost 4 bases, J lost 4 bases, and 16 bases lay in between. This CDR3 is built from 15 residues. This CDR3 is CASSVRDTQADTQYF. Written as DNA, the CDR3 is TGCGCCAGCAGCGTCCGGGACACGCAGGCAGATACGCAGTATTTT.

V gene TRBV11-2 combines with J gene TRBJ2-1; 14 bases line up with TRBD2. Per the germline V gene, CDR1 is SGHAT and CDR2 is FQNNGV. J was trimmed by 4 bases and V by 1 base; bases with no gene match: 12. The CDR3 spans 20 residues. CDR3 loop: CASSLGGTSGGPRPYNEQFF. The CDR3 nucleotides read TGTGCCAGCAGCTTAGGGGGGACTAGCGGGGGACCAAGACCATACAATGAGCAGTTCTTC.

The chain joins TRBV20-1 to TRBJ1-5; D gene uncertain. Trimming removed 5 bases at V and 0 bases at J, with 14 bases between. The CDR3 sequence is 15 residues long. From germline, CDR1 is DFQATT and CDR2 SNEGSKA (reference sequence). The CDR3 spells CSALIGSDSNQPQHF. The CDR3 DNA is TGCAGTGCTCTCATAGGGAGCGATAGCAATCAGCCCCAGCATTTT.

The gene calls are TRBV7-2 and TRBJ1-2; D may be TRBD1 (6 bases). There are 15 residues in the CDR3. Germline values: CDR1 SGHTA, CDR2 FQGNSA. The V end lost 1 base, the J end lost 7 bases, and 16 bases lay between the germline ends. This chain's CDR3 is CASSLEGGRTVGYTF. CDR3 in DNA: TGTGCCAGCAGCTTAGAAGGGGGGCGTACGGTTGGCTACACCTTC.

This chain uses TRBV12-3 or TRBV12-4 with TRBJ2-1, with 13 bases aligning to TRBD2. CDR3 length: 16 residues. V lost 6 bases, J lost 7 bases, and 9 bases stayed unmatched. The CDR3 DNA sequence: TGTGCCAGCAGCCCTCCACTAGCGGGGGGGCCGAATGAGCAGTTCTTC. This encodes CASSPPLAGGPNEQFF.

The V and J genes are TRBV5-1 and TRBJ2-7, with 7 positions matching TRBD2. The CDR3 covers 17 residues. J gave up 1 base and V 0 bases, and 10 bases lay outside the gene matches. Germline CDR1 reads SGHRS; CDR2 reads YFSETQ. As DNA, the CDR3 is TGCGCCAGCAGCTTGGCTCCCGGGAGGTCATCGTCCTACGAGCAGTACTTC. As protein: CASSLAPGRSSSYEQYF.

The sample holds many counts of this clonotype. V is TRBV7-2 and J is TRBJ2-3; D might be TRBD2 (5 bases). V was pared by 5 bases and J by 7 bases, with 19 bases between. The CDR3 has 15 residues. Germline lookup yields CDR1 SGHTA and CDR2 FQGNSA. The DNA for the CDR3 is TGTGCCAGCAGCCCAACGGCGGTTCCGGGGAATACGCAGTATTTT. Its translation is CASSPTAVPGNTQYF.

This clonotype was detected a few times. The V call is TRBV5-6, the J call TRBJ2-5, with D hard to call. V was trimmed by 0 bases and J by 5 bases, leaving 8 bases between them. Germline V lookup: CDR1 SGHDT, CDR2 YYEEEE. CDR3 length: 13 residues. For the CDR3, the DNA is TGTGCCAGCAGCTTGGCCAATTGGGAGACCCAGTACTTC. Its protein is CASSLANWETQYF.

CDR3 nucleotide sequence: TGTGCCAGCAGTTTAGGAGAGGTAGCCAAAAACATTCAGTACTTC. It specifies CASSLGEVAKNIQYF. The J gene is TRBJ2-4, the V gene TRBV12-3 or TRBV12-4; no clear D. The CDR3 covers 15 residues. With 1 base removed from V and 0 bases from J, the gap between germline ends came to 7 bases.

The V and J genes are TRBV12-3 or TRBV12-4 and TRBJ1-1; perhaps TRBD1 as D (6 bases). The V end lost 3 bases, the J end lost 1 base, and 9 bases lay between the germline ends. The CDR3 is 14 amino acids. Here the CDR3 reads CASSFQGQNTEAFF. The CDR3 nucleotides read TGTGCCAGCAGTTTTCAGGGACAGAACACTGAAGCTTTCTTT.

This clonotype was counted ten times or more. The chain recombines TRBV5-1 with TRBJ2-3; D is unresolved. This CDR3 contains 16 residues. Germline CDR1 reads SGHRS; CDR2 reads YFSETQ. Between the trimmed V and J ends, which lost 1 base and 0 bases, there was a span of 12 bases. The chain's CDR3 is CASSLYEASSTDTQYF. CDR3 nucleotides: TGCGCCAGCAGCTTGTACGAAGCCTCTAGCACAGATACGCAGTATTTT.

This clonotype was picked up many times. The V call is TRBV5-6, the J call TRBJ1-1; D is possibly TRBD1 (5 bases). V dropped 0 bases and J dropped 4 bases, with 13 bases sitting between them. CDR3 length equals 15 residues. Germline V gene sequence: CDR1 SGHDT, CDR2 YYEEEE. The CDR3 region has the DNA TGTGCCAGCAGCTTGGTAGGGGCGAGAGGCACTGAAGCTTTCTTT. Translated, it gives CASSLVGARGTEAFF.

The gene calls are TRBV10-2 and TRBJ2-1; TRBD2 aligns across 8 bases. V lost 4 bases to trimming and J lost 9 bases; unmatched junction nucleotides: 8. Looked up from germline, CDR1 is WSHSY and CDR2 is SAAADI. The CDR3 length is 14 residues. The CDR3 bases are TGCGCCAGCAGTGTCGGGGGGGCTTCTGCTGAGCAGTTCTTC. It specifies CASSVGGASAEQFF.